This TCR beta chain was captured in a study of preoperative IRX-2 immunotherapy in early breast cancer. This clone was recorded once. Treatment reported: preoperative locoregional IRX-2 cytokine immunotherapy. Patients received preoperative, locoregional IRX-2 cytokine immunotherapy in a phase Ib study. This CDR3 has 17 amino acids. The V gene's germline CDR1 is MNHEY and CDR2 SMNVEV (reference sequence). V was clipped by 3 bases and J by 3 bases, with 18 bases between them. The method was immunoSEQ multiplex PCR; TCRdb's version includes in-frame clones alone and lacks a portion of them. The sample holds some 13,000 clones, approximately 91% seen once.

This sample was taken from a patient treated with IRX-2 immunotherapy. The sequence was obtained from a human donor with breast cancer. This chain uses TRBV27 with TRBJ2-1; tentatively, D is TRBD2 (5 bases). CDR3 coding DNA: TGTGCCAGCAGTTTTCCGTCGAAGCTTGCGGGCTACAATGAGCAGTTCTTC. This codes for CASSFPSKLAGYNEQFF.